Presented here are 18 T cell receptor beta chains from one specimen sequenced in a study of identical twins. TCRdb re-analysed the 5' RACE reads in MiXCR, keeping a single row per CDR3 protein. The sample lists 1,800,000 or so distinct CDR3 sequences, around 33% occurring once. The sample was cord blood. The receptor source for this set is a newborn girl in good health.

This clonotype appeared once. The chain uses TRBV9 and TRBJ1-5, with TRBD1 as a possible D gene (5 bases). The CDR3 spans 16 residues. Trimming left V 4 bases short and J 1 base short, with 15 bases between. Per germline, CDR1 SGDLS and CDR2 YYNGEE. The CDR3 DNA reads as TGTGCCAGCAGCTTAGACTCCCAGGGAAGCAATCAGCCCCAGCATTTT. Its translation is CASSLDSQGSNQPQHF.

Concerning this clonotype: Germline is not matched at one junction end, which may reflect a read error. The rearrangement links TRBV6-1 to TRBJ2-1; perhaps TRBD2 as D (6 bases). CDR3 length equals 14 residues. Germline V gene data show CDR1 as MNHNS and CDR2 as SASEGT. The DNA of the CDR3 is TGTGCCAGCCTACGGACTATCTCCTACAATGGGCAGTTCTTC. Translation: CASLRTISYNGQFF.

To note about this clonotype: Just one base apart from a much larger clone, this may be a read error. The chain couples TRBV6-1 to TRBJ1-2; TRBD1 matches at 7 bases. Per the germline V gene, CDR1 is MNHNS and CDR2 is SASEGT. The trim removed 0 bases at V and 7 bases at J, leaving 5 bases unmatched. The CDR3 is 14 amino acids. The CDR3 protein is CASSEAGGACGYTF. The CDR3 bases are TGTGCCAGCAGTGAAGCAGGGGGCGCCTGTGGCTACACCTTC.

This clonotype was seen only a few times. V and J are TRBV20-1 and TRBJ2-4; no firm D call. V dropped 4 bases and J dropped 1 base, with 14 bases sitting between them. Germline loops: CDR1 DFQATT, CDR2 SNEGSKA (reference sequence). The CDR3 runs to 15 residues. For the CDR3, the DNA is TGCAGTGCTACCATAGATAGTCGGGCCAAAAACATTCAGTACTTC. Translated: CSATIDSRAKNIQYF.

Comment on this clonotype: The junction departs from germline at one end; a sequencing error may be responsible. V is TRBV6-6 and J is TRBJ2-1; TRBD1 is a possible D gene (5 bases). This CDR3 contains 16 residues. Germline assignment: CDR1 MNHNY and CDR2 SVGAGI (reference sequence). Here the CDR3 DNA reads TGTGCCTGCAGTTATGGGGCGGTCAGCTCCTACAATGAGCAGTTCTTC. It translates to CACSYGAVSSYNEQFF.

The chain links TRBV20-1 to TRBJ2-4; 9 bases are a match to TRBD2. This CDR3 is built from 13 residues. The J segment lost 7 bases and the V segment lost 3 bases, leaving 4 bases of the junction unmatched. The germline V gene has CDR1 DFQATT and CDR2 SNEGSKA (reference sequence). The CDR3, as DNA: TGCAGTGCTAGTCGAGCGGGAGGCAACATTCAGTACTTC. Its translation: CSASRAGGNIQYF.

V usage is TRBV2 and J usage is TRBJ2-7; TRBD1 aligns across 9 bases. The V gene's germline CDR1 is SNHLY and CDR2 FYNNEI. Germline trimming cut 10 bases from V and 1 base from J; bases unmatched to any gene: 17. CDR3 size: 17 residues. DNA for the CDR3: TGTGCCAACAGGGACAGGGCCCTATCTTCCTTTTCCTACGAGCAGTACTTC. It codes for CANRDRALSSFSYEQYF.

This clonotype was counted at least ten times. The J gene is TRBJ2-3, the V gene TRBV29-1, with D perhaps TRBD2 (5 bases). Germline CDR1 reads SQVTM; CDR2 reads ANQGSEA. The CDR3 covers 13 residues. V lost 6 bases and J lost 3, with 13 bases in between. The CDR3 region has the DNA TGCAGCGTCGCCATCGGAGGAACAGATACGCAGTATTTT. Encoded protein: CSVAIGGTDTQYF.

The rearrangement links TRBV20-1 to TRBJ2-7, with 11 bases fitting TRBD2. The CDR3 has 14 amino acids. The germline V gene encodes CDR1 DFQATT and CDR2 SNEGSKA (reference sequence). Unmatched junction bases numbered 7, after V lost 5 bases and J lost 4 bases. Here the CDR3 reads CSASIAGGPYEQYF. DNA of the CDR3: TGCAGTGCTTCCATAGCGGGGGGGCCTTACGAGCAGTACTTC.

This clonotype was detected only a few times. This chain's CDR3 is CASMAGPQETQYF. The DNA of the CDR3 is TGCGCCAGCATGGCGGGACCCCAAGAGACCCAGTACTTC. This chain links TRBV5-1 with TRBJ2-5; tentatively, D is TRBD2 (6 bases). Germline CDR1 SGHRS, CDR2 YFSETQ. The length of the CDR3 is 13 residues. The ends were cut back, 6 bases at V and 1 base at J, with 10 bases in the middle.

CDR3 protein: CASRQTGNTEAFF. Written as DNA, the CDR3 is TGTGCCAGCAGACAGACAGGGAACACTGAAGCTTTCTTT. J is TRBJ1-1 and V is TRBV12-3 or TRBV12-4; possibly TRBD1 for D (6 bases). Trimming stripped 6 bases from V and 1 base from J, with 9 bases between. There are 13 residues in the CDR3.

V gene TRBV6-5 combines with J gene TRBJ2-1; perhaps TRBD1 as D (7 bases). CDR3 length: 16 amino acids. Germline-derived CDR1 and CDR2 are MNHEY and SVGAGI. Trimming pared 9 bases from V and 0 bases from J, leaving 18 bases between. Here the CDR3 DNA reads TGTGCCAGTGGGACCCGGCGGGACAGCTCCTACAATGAGCAGTTCTTC. This sequence encodes CASGTRRDSSYNEQFF.

Of note for this clonotype: One end of the junction fails to match germline, which may point to a read error. The CDR3 loop reads CAWSERDLWNGQFF. The CDR3 DNA reads TGTGCCTGGAGTGAGCGGGATCTATGGAATGGGCAGTTCTTC. The chain couples TRBV30 to TRBJ2-1, with 7 bases matching TRBD2. There are 14 residues in the CDR3. From germline, CDR1 is GTSNPN and CDR2 SVGIG (reference sequence).

Many counts were recorded for this clonotype. Written as DNA, the CDR3 is TGTGCCAGCAGTCCTACAGGGGCTGGGGAAAAACTGTTTTTT. This codes for CASSPTGAGEKLFF. The rearrangement joins TRBV27 to TRBJ1-4, with 7 bases identical to TRBD1. Germline values: CDR1 MNHEY, CDR2 SMNVEV (reference sequence). CDR3 length: 14 amino acids. V lost 5 bases and J lost 8; bases outside the gene matches: 8.

This clonotype was detected only a few times. This chain joins TRBV20-1 and TRBJ2-5; D perhaps matches TRBD1 (5 bases). Looked up from germline, CDR1 is DFQATT and CDR2 is SNEGSKA (reference sequence). There are 13 residues in the CDR3. V shed 5 bases and J shed 1 base, with 11 bases lying between them. The CDR3 is CSAAHRSQETQYF. As DNA, the CDR3 is TGCAGTGCTGCCCACAGGTCCCAAGAGACCCAGTACTTC.

This sequence joins TRBV7-2 and TRBJ2-1; D perhaps matches TRBD1 (6 bases). This CDR3 has 16 residues. Trimming cost V 6 bases and J 6 bases, with 21 bases left between them. Germline V lookup: CDR1 SGHTA, CDR2 FQGNSA. CDR3 sequence reads: CASSSTGAGVGNEQFF. In DNA form, the CDR3 reads TGTGCCAGCAGTTCGACCGGGGCAGGGGTGGGCAATGAGCAGTTCTTC.

Only one count was recorded for this clonotype. The chain couples TRBV3-1 to TRBJ2-3, with 7 bases matching TRBD2. Germline values: CDR1 LGHDT, CDR2 YNNKEL (reference sequence). Unmatched junction bases numbered 12, after V lost 1 base and J lost 2 bases. The CDR3 spans 18 residues. The CDR3, as DNA: TGTGCCAGCAGCCAAGGGAACGGGCTAGCGGCTTTCACAGATACGCAGTATTTT. This translates into CASSQGNGLAAFTDTQYF.

The chain employs TRBV7-2 and TRBJ2-1; D might be TRBD1 (5 bases). V dropped 5 bases and J dropped 8 bases, with 25 bases sitting between them. Per germline, CDR1 SGHTA and CDR2 FQGNSA. CDR3 length: 17 residues. CDR3 residues: CASSPIDRRYLVDEQFF. CDR3 nucleotide sequence: TGTGCCAGCAGCCCGATCGACAGAAGGTATCTCGTCGATGAGCAGTTCTTC.